These 29 T cell receptor beta chains were all obtained from the same sample, sequenced in a study of tumor-infiltrating lymphocytes in localized non-small cell lung cancer (dated by TCRdb to the early 2020s). Library generation was performed with the immunoSEQ multiplex PCR assay. The immuneACCESS repertoire file appears here via TCRdb, limited to in-frame rearrangements. These files lack a portion of the clones; in checked studies, under half of the deficit traces to unresolved V genes, and the cause of the others is not known. The sample table contains around 4,700 clones; only one count was recorded for roughly 95% of them. The ten largest clones represent about 3.4% of the sample. The sample was uninvolved lung tissue not adjacent to the tumor. The receptors were gathered from a human donor with non-small cell lung cancer.

The J gene is TRBJ2-3, the V gene TRBV30; D is uncertain. The CDR3 is 12 residues long. V shed 5 bases and J shed 2 bases, with 8 bases lying between them. CDR1 is GTSNPN, CDR2 SVGIG, per germline (reference sequence). This chain's CDR3 is CAWRRLTDTQYF. CDR3 DNA sequence: TGTGCCTGGCGAAGACTCACAGATACGCAGTATTTT.

The genes are TRBV10-1 and TRBJ1-5, with D unresolved. The germline CDR1 and CDR2 sequences are WNHNN and SYGVQD (reference sequence). V was cut by 0 bases and J by 7 bases, with 7 bases left in between. The CDR3 has 13 residues. The DNA of the CDR3 is TGCGCCAGCAGTGAGTCTAATGTCCAGCCCCAGCATTTT. It translates to CASSESNVQPQHF.

This clone was found a few times. The chain carries TRBV5-4 and TRBJ1-2; a weak D match, TRBD1 (6 bases). CDR1 is SGHNT and CDR2 is YYREEE in the germline V gene (reference sequence). The V gene lost 0 bases and the J gene lost 3 bases, with 15 bases spanning the gap. The CDR3 contains 16 residues. The CDR3 protein is CASSLEAGGQHYGYTF. The CDR3 DNA reads as TGTGCCAGCAGCTTGGAGGCCGGGGGCCAACACTATGGCTACACCTTC.

The chain has TRBV6-1 and TRBJ2-7, with D possibly being TRBD1 (6 bases). Deletions cut 8 bases from V and 6 bases from J, with 11 bases between. Germline lookup yields CDR1 MNHNS and CDR2 SASEGT. This CDR3 has 11 amino acids. The CDR3 region is CASAPRGEQYF. CDR3 sequence (DNA): TGTGCCAGCGCCCCCAGGGGCGAGCAGTACTTC.

V usage is TRBV19 and J usage is TRBJ2-7; D may match TRBD1 or TRBD2 (6 bases each). Between the trimmed V and J ends, which lost 5 bases and 6 bases, there was a span of 11 bases. Germline CDR1 LNHDA, CDR2 SQIVND (reference sequence). The CDR3 has 12 amino acids. In DNA, the CDR3 is TGTGCCAGTAGTCCCCGGGGGCTCGAGCAGTACTTC. This translates into CASSPRGLEQYF.

The chain links TRBV5-1 to TRBJ2-3; 13 bases are a match to TRBD2. V was clipped by 4 bases and J by 0 bases; unmatched bases: 5. This CDR3 is built from 17 residues. Germline V gene lookup returns CDR1 SGHRS and CDR2 YFSETQ. As DNA, the CDR3 is TGCGCCAGCAGCACTGGGACTAGCGGGATCAGCACAGATACGCAGTATTTT. Amino acid sequence: CASSTGTSGISTDTQYF.

The chain employs TRBV5-1 and TRBJ2-5; 9 bases agree with TRBD2. Trimming at V came to 3 bases and at J to 0 bases, leaving 12 bases not matched to a gene. The CDR3 totals 18 residues. The germline V gene has CDR1 SGHRS and CDR2 YFSETQ. Here the CDR3 reads CASSSGRASGTYQETQYF. The DNA of the CDR3 is TGCGCCAGCAGCTCGGGTAGGGCTAGCGGGACATACCAAGAGACCCAGTACTTC. The variable domain in full, with the rest retrieved from reference TRBV5-1 and TRBJ2-5, is KAGVTQTPRYLIKTRGQQVTLSCSPISGHRSVSWYQQTPGQGLQFLFEYFSETQRNKGNFPGRFSGRQFSNSRSEMNVSTLELGDSALYLCASSSGRASGTYQETQYFGPGTRLLVL.

The V call is TRBV6-4, the J call TRBJ1-1; perhaps TRBD1 as D (5 bases). V lost 0 bases and J 4 bases, leaving 9 bases between the germline ends. CDR3 size: 14 residues. The germline V gene has CDR1 MRHNA and CDR2 SNTAGT. For the CDR3, the DNA is TGTGCCAGCAGTGACTCCCGGAGGGGCACTGAAGCTTTCTTT. As protein: CASSDSRRGTEAFF.

This chain links TRBV7-2 with TRBJ1-2; D is ambiguous. Per the germline V gene, CDR1 is SGHTA and CDR2 is FQGNSA. This CDR3 is built from 14 residues. Trimming removed 0 bases from V and 8 bases from J, with 13 bases in between. CDR3 nucleotide sequence: TGTGCCAGCAGCTTAGCTGATCCCACCCGCGGCTACACCTTC. Protein product: CASSLADPTRGYTF.

V usage is TRBV5-6 and J usage is TRBJ1-5; 7 bases match TRBD1. This CDR3 contains 14 residues. V gave up 2 bases and J gave up 5 bases; unmatched junction bases: 4. From germline, CDR1 is SGHDT and CDR2 YYEEEE. This CDR3 reads CASSFQGVDQPQHF. The DNA of the CDR3 is TGTGCCAGCAGCTTTCAGGGGGTGGATCAGCCCCAGCATTTT.

The chain is built from TRBV5-1 and TRBJ2-2; tentatively, D is TRBD1 (5 bases). Per germline, CDR1 SGHRS and CDR2 YFSETQ. V was trimmed by 10 bases and J by 5 bases, leaving 24 bases between them. The CDR3 extends over 16 amino acids. The CDR3 sequence is CASVPGHMTGTGELFF. CDR3 DNA sequence: TGCGCCTCCGTCCCCGGACACATGACCGGGACCGGGGAGCTGTTTTTT.

V usage is TRBV5-1 and J usage is TRBJ1-6, with 7 nucleotides matching TRBD1. This CDR3 region has 17 residues. The germline CDR1 and CDR2 sequences are SGHRS and YFSETQ. Trimming cost V 3 bases and J 9 bases; bases outside gene matches: 15. CDR3 DNA: TGCGCCAGCAGCTGGGGAACGGTAGGGACAGTCTCTTCACCCCTCCACTTT. As protein: CASSWGTVGTVSSPLHF. The full variable domain, completed using reference TRBV5-1 and TRBJ1-6, is KAGVTQTPRYLIKTRGQQVTLSCSPISGHRSVSWYQQTPGQGLQFLFEYFSETQRNKGNFPGRFSGRQFSNSRSEMNVSTLELGDSALYLCASSWGTVGTVSSPLHFGNGTRLTVT.

The chain has TRBV27 and TRBJ2-3; 10 bases align to TRBD2. Germline trimming cut 5 bases from V and 2 bases from J; bases unmatched to any gene: 10. This CDR3 has 17 amino acids. Germline V CDR1 and CDR2: MNHEY, SMNVEV (reference sequence). The CDR3 region is CASSREVTSGVTDTQYF. CDR3 coding DNA: TGTGCCAGCAGTAGGGAGGTCACTAGCGGGGTCACAGATACGCAGTATTTT.

The V gene is TRBV19, the J gene TRBJ1-5, with D unresolved. The germline CDR1 and CDR2 sequences are LNHDA and SQIVND (reference sequence). The CDR3 totals 15 residues. Trimming shortened V by 0 bases and J by 6 bases, and 12 bases separated the two germline ends. CDR3 DNA sequence: TGTGCCAGTAGTATAGATCCAGGCCCCCGTCAGCCCCAGCATTTT. It encodes CASSIDPGPRQPQHF. The full variable domain, in which reference TRBV19 and TRBJ1-5 provide the parts outside the CDR3, is DGGITQSPKYLFRKEGQNVTLSCEQNLNHDAMYWYRQDPGQGLRLIYYSQIVNDFQKGDIAEGYSVSREKKESFPLTVTSAQKNPTAFYLCASSIDPGPRQPQHFGDGTRLSIL.

The chain carries TRBV7-3 and TRBJ2-6, with D unresolved. The CDR3 length is 16 residues. The germline CDR1 and CDR2 sequences are SGHTA and FQGTGA. The V and J ends lost 4 bases and 0 bases respectively, with 10 bases between them. The CDR3 spells CASSSRPASGANVLTF. In DNA form, the CDR3 reads TGTGCCAGCAGCTCCCGCCCAGCCTCTGGGGCCAACGTCCTGACTTTC.

V and J are TRBV7-2 and TRBJ2-1, with 10 bases that match TRBD2. The CDR3 spans 14 residues. Per the germline V gene, CDR1 is SGHTA and CDR2 is FQGNSA. V gave up 3 bases and J gave up 9 bases; unmatched junction bases: 5. The CDR3 nucleotides read TGTGCCAGCAGCTTGGAGCGGGGGGGCAGTGAGCAGTTCTTC. This codes for CASSLERGGSEQFF.

V usage is TRBV19 and J usage is TRBJ1-2; tentative D call: TRBD1 (5 bases). This CDR3 has 13 residues. Germline assignment: CDR1 LNHDA and CDR2 SQIVND (reference sequence). V was trimmed by 5 bases and J by 6 bases, leaving 13 bases between them. CDR3 nucleotide sequence: TGTGCCAGTAGTGGGGGAAACAAGCATGGCTACACCTTC. As protein: CASSGGNKHGYTF. Full variable domain (missing parts from reference TRBV19 and TRBJ1-2): DGGITQSPKYLFRKEGQNVTLSCEQNLNHDAMYWYRQDPGQGLRLIYYSQIVNDFQKGDIAEGYSVSREKKESFPLTVTSAQKNPTAFYLCASSGGNKHGYTFGSGTRLTVV.

This chain links TRBV2 with TRBJ2-5; tentatively, D is TRBD1 or TRBD2 (6 bases each). V lost 5 bases and J 4 bases, leaving 17 bases between the germline ends. Germline V lookup: CDR1 SNHLY, CDR2 FYNNEI. This CDR3 is built from 15 residues. In DNA form, the CDR3 reads TGTGCCAGCAGTTCCACAGGGAGGATCGGAGAGACCCAGTACTTC. It encodes CASSSTGRIGETQYF.

V and J are TRBV11-2 and TRBJ2-5, with 9 bases lining up with TRBD1. Trimming took 5 bases from V and 4 from J; bases not matched to a gene: 8. The CDR3 has 15 amino acids. Germline assignment: CDR1 SGHAT and CDR2 FQNNGV. The CDR3 region is CASSRGGQGGETQYF. In nucleotides, the CDR3 is TGTGCCAGCAGCCGAGGGGGACAGGGAGGAGAGACCCAGTACTTC. Looking up the rest from reference TRBV11-2 and TRBJ2-5 gives the full variable domain: EAGVAQSPRYKIIEKRQSVAFWCNPISGHATLYWYQQILGQGPKLLIQFQNNGVVDDSQLPKDRFSAERLKGVDSTLKIQPAKLEDSAVYLCASSRGGQGGETQYFGPGTRLLVL.

In its sample, this clone was seen once. V and J are TRBV7-8 and TRBJ2-5; the match to TRBD2 covers 7 bases. CDR3 size: 14 residues. Germline V gives CDR1 SGHVS, CDR2 FQNEAQ. Trimming took 9 bases from V and 5 from J; bases not matched to a gene: 12. The CDR3 is CASRLARGGETQYF. Here the CDR3 DNA reads TGTGCCAGTAGACTAGCTCGGGGAGGGGAGACCCAGTACTTC.

The chain recombines TRBV11-3 with TRBJ2-7; 7 bases fit TRBD1. The V gene's germline CDR1 is SGHNT and CDR2 YENEEA. The V and J ends lost 0 bases and 1 base, in that order; junction bases with no gene match: 0. This CDR3 comprises 14 residues. CDR3 sequence reads: CASSLEQGSYEQYF. CDR3 nucleotides: TGTGCCAGCAGCTTAGAACAGGGGTCCTACGAGCAGTACTTC.

V and J are TRBV18 and TRBJ1-1, with TRBD1 identical over 7 bases. The CDR3 has 14 residues. The germline gives CDR1 KGHSH, CDR2 LQKENI. Trimming took 4 bases from V and 1 from J; bases not matched to a gene: 3. CDR3 bases: TGTGCCAGCTCACTCGGGACAGCGAACACTGAAGCTTTCTTT. It yields the protein CASSLGTANTEAFF. Full variable domain (remainder filled in from reference TRBV18 and TRBJ1-1): NAGVMQNPRHLVRRRGQEARLRCSPMKGHSHVYWYRQLPEEGLKFMVYLQKENIIDESGMPKERFSAEFPKEGPSILRIQQVVRGDSAAYFCASSLGTANTEAFFGQGTRLTVV.

This clone came up once. The rearrangement joins TRBV6-4 to TRBJ2-1, with 14 bases identical to TRBD2. Germline CDR1 MRHNA, CDR2 SNTAGT. V gave up 5 bases and J gave up 9 bases; unmatched junction bases: 9. The CDR3 sequence is 16 residues long. The CDR3 sequence is CASSSWTSGGPGEQFF. CDR3 nucleotide sequence: TGTGCCAGCAGTTCCTGGACTAGCGGGGGGCCGGGTGAGCAGTTCTTC.

The J gene is TRBJ1-2, the V gene TRBV18; D might be TRBD1 (6 bases). The V end lost 2 bases, the J end lost 8 bases, and 15 bases lay between the germline ends. Germline loops: CDR1 KGHSH, CDR2 LQKENI. The CDR3 contains 14 residues. The CDR3 sequence is CASSPEAGAHGYTF. Here the CDR3 DNA reads TGTGCCAGCTCACCAGAGGCAGGGGCGCACGGCTACACCTTC.

This chain uses TRBV10-3 with TRBJ2-1, with D possibly matching TRBD2 (5 bases). The CDR3 length is 16 residues. V gave up 7 bases and J gave up 0 bases, with 16 bases separating them. The germline V gene encodes CDR1 ENHRY and CDR2 SYGVKD. The CDR3 region is CAINARAESSYNEQFF. CDR3 sequence (DNA): TGTGCCATCAATGCGCGGGCGGAAAGCTCCTACAATGAGCAGTTCTTC.

V usage is TRBV7-9 and J usage is TRBJ2-7, with 11 bases fitting TRBD2. The germline V gene has CDR1 SEHNR and CDR2 FQNEAQ (reference sequence). This CDR3 is built from 15 residues. V lost 2 bases, J lost 6 bases, and 6 bases stayed unmatched. CDR3 region: CASSLIAGGLGEQYF. The CDR3, as DNA: TGTGCCAGCAGCTTAATAGCGGGGGGGCTGGGCGAGCAGTACTTC.

CDR3 amino acids: CASSPGLSNTDTQYF. The CDR3 region has the DNA TGTGCCAGCAGTCCTGGGTTGAGTAACACAGATACGCAGTATTTT. This chain links TRBV27 with TRBJ2-3; D gene uncertain. The CDR3 extends over 15 amino acids. Germline CDR1 is MNHEY and CDR2 is SMNVEV (reference sequence). V lost 5 bases and J 2 bases, leaving 14 bases between the germline ends.

The chain combines TRBV21-1 with TRBJ2-5; the table's D call, TRBD1, was not checked against the DNA. TRBV21-1 is recorded as a pseudogene. This CDR3 has 15 residues. CDR3 DNA sequence: TGTGCCAGCAGCCTAGACAGGGGCTACCAAGAGACCCAGTACTTC. Translated: CASSLDRGYQETQYF.

J is TRBJ2-5 and V is TRBV5-6; D remains ambiguous. The CDR3 is 14 residues long. The V end was cut by 0 bases, the J end by 4 bases, with 10 bases between. Germline CDR1 reads SGHDT; CDR2 reads YYEEEE. CDR3: CASSLGGGVETQYF. The CDR3 DNA reads as TGTGCCAGCAGCTTGGGGGGTGGGGTAGAGACCCAGTACTTC. Drawing the rest from reference TRBV5-6 and TRBJ2-5, the complete variable domain is DAGVTQSPTHLIKTRGQQVTLRCSPKSGHDTVSWYQQALGQGPQFIFQYYEEEERQRGNFPDRFSGHQFPNYSSELNVNALLLGDSALYLCASSLGGGVETQYFGPGTRLLVL.